This T cell receptor beta chain came from a study of cytotoxic CD8 clonotypes in ibrutinib-treated CLL. Concerning this clone: Its matching antigen is unknown.

Whole-study findings and limits: Clonality rose at ibrutinib response, held steady in sustained remission, and fell toward baseline at progression. Against age-matched healthy donors, baseline clonality ran higher and tracked circulating CD8+ T-cell counts.

The germline V gene has CDR1 SGHTA and CDR2 FQGNSA. Trimming left V 5 bases short and J 2 bases short, with 16 bases between. This CDR3 is 15 amino acids long. Method: immunoSEQ multiplex PCR; TCRdb's copy keeps in-frame clones and lacks some. Of about 300,000 clones listed, roughly three quarters were seen once; the top ten hold approximately 5.1%. PBMCs were cryopreserved, and around 1.9 micrograms of genomic DNA from them went into TCR beta libraries. The receptor was derived from a human donor with chronic lymphocytic leukemia. Here the sequenced sample was PBMCs, taken at disease progression, from a patient treated with ibrutinib. J is TRBJ2-7 and V is TRBV7-2; the D gene is possibly TRBD2 (6 bases). CDR3 sequence: CASSRGAGLTYEQYF. CDR3 bases: TGTGCCAGCAGCCGAGGCGCGGGATTAACCTACGAGCAGTACTTC.